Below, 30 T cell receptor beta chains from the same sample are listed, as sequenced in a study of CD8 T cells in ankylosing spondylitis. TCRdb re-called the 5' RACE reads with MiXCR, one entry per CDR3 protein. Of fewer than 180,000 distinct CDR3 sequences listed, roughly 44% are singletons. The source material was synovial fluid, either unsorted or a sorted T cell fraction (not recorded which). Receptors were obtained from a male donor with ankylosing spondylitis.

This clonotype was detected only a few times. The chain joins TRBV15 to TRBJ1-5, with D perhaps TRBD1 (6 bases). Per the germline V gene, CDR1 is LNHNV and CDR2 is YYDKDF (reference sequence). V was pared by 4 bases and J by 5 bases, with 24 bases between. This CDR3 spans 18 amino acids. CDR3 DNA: TGTGCCACCAGCAAGAAGTGGAGAGGCGGGACAAGCTATCAGCCCCAGCATTTT. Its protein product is CATSKKWRGGTSYQPQHF.

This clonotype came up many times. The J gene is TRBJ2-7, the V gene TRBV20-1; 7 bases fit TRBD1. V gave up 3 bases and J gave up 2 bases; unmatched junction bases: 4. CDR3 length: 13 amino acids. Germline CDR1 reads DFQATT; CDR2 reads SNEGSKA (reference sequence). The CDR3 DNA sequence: TGCAGTGCTAGTGGGACAGAGGCCTACGAGCAGTACTTC. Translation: CSASGTEAYEQYF.

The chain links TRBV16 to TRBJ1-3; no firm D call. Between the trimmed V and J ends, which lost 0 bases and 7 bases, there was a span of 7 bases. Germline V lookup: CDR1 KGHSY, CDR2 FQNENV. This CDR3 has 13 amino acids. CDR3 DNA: TGTGCCAGCAGCCAATCTTGGAGGAACACCATATATTTT. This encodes CASSQSWRNTIYF. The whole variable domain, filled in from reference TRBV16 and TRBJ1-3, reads GEEVAQTPKHLVRGEGQKAKLYCAPIKGHSYVFWYQQVLKNEFKFLISFQNENVFDETGMPKERFSAKCLPNSPCSLEIQATKLEDSAVYFCASSQSWRNTIYFGEGSWLTVV.

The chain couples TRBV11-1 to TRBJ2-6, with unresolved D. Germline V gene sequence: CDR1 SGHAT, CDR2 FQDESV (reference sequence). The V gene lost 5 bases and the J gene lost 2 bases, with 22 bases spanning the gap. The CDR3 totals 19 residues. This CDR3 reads CASSNRPTLPLAGANVLTF. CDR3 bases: TGTGCCAGCAGCAACCGTCCTACCCTGCCCCTGGCTGGGGCCAACGTCCTGACTTTC.

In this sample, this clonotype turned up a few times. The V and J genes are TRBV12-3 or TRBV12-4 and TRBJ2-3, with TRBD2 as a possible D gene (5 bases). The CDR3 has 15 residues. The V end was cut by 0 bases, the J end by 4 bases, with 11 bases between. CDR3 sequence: CASSLAGAVADTQYF. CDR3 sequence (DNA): TGTGCCAGCAGTTTAGCGGGAGCGGTGGCAGATACGCAGTATTTT.

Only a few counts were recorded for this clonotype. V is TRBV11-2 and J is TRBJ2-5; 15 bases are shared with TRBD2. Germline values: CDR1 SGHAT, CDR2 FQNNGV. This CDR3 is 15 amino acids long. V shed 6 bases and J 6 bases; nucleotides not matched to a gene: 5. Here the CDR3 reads CASSWTSGGAQTQYF. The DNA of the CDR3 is TGTGCCAGCAGTTGGACTAGCGGGGGGGCGCAGACCCAGTACTTC. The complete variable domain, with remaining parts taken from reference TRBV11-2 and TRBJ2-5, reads EAGVAQSPRYKIIEKRQSVAFWCNPISGHATLYWYQQILGQGPKLLIQFQNNGVVDDSQLPKDRFSAERLKGVDSTLKIQPAKLEDSAVYLCASSWTSGGAQTQYFGPGTRLLVL.

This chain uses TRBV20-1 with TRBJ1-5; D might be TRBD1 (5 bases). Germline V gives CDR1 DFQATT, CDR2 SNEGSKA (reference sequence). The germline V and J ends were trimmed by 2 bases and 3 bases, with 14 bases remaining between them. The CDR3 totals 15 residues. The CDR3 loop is CSARPGEGFNQPQHF. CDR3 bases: TGCAGTGCTAGACCCGGGGAGGGGTTCAATCAGCCCCAGCATTTT.

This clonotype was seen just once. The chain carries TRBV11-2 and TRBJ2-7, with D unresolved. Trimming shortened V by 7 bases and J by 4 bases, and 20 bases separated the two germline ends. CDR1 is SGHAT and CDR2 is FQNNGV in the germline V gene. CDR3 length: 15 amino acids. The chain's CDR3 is CASNPTLAVPYEQYF. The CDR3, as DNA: TGTGCCAGCAACCCGACGTTGGCAGTTCCTTACGAGCAGTACTTC.

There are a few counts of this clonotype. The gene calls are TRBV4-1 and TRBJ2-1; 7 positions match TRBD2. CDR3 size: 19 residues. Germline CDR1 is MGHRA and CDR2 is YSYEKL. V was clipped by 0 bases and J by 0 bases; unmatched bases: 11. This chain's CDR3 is CASSQDPIILARSYNEQFF. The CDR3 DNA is TGCGCCAGCAGCCAAGATCCAATCATACTAGCGCGCTCCTACAATGAGCAGTTCTTC.

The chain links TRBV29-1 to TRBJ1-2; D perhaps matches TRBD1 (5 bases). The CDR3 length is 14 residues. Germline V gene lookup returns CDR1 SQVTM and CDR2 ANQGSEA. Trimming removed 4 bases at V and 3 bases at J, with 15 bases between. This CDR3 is CSVAGVGGDYGYTF. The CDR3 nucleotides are TGCAGCGTTGCGGGAGTCGGGGGGGACTATGGCTACACCTTC. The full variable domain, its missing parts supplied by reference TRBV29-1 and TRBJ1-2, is SAVISQKPSRDICQRGTSLTIQCQVDSQVTMMFWYRQQPGQSLTLIATANQGSEATYESGFVIDKFPISRPNLTFSTLTVSNMSPEDSSIYLCSVAGVGGDYGYTFGSGTRLTVV.

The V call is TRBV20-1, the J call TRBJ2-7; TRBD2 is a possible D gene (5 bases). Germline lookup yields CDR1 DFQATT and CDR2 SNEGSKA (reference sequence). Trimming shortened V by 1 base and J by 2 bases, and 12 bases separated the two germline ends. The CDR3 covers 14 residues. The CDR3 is CSARGLERAYEQYF. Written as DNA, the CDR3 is TGCAGTGCTAGAGGACTTGAGAGGGCCTACGAGCAGTACTTC.

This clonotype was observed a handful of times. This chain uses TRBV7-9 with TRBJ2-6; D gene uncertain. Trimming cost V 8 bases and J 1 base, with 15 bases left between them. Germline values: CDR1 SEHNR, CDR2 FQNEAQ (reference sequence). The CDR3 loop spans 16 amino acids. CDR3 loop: CASGRLPRSGANVLTF. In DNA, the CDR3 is TGTGCCAGCGGCCGCCTCCCCAGATCTGGGGCCAACGTCCTGACTTTC.

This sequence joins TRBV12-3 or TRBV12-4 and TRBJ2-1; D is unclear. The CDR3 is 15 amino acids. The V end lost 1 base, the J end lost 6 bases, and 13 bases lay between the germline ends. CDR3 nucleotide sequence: TGTGCCAGCAGTTTAGTTCACGGGCCCTCCAATGAGCAGTTCTTC. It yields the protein CASSLVHGPSNEQFF.

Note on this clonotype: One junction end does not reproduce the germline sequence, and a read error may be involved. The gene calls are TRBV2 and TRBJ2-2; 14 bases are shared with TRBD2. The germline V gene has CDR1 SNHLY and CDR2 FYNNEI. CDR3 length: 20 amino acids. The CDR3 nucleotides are TGTGCCAGCACCCTTCTCATGGGACTAGCGGGGGCGGGAAGTACCGGGGAGCTGTTCTTT. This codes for CASTLLMGLAGAGSTGELFF. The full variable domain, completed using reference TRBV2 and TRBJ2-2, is EPEVTQTPSHQVTQMGQEVILRCVPISNHLYFYWYRQILGQKVEFLVSFYNNEISEKSEIFDDQFSVERPDGSNFTLKIRSTKLEDSAMYFCASTLLMGLAGAGSTGELFFGEGSRLTVL.

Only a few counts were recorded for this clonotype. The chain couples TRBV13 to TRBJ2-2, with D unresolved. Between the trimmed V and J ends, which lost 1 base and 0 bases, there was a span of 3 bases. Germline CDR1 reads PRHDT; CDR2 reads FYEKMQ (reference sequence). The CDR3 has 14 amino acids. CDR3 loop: CASSLEANTGELFF. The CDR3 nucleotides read TGTGCCAGCAGCTTAGAGGCGAACACCGGGGAGCTGTTTTTT.

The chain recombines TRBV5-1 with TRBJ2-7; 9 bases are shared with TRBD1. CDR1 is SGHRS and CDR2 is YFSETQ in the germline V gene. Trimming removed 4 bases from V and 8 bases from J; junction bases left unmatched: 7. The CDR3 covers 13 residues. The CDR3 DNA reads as TGCGCCAGCAGCCTACGTACAGGGGGCAAGCAGTACTTC. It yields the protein CASSLRTGGKQYF.

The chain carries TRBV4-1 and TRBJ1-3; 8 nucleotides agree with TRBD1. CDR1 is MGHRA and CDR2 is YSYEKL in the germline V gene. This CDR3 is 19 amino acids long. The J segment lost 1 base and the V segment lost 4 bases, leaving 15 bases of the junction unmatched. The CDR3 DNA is TGCGCCAGCAGCCGGGCTTTAAGGACAGGGAGGCTTTCTGGAAACACCATATATTTT. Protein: CASSRALRTGRLSGNTIYF.

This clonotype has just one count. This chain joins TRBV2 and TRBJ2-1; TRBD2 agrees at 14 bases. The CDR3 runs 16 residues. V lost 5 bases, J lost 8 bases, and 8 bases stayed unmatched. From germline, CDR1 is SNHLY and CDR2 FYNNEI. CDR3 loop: CASSWTSGGITDEQFF. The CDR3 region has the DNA TGTGCCAGCAGTTGGACTAGCGGGGGGATCACCGATGAGCAGTTCTTC.

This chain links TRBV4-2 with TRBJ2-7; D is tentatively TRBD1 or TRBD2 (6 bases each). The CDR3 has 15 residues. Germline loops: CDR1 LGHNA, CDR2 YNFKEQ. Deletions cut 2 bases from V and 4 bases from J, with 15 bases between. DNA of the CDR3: TGTGCCAGCAGCCAACGGTTGACTAGGGGGTACGAGCAGTACTTC. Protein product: CASSQRLTRGYEQYF.

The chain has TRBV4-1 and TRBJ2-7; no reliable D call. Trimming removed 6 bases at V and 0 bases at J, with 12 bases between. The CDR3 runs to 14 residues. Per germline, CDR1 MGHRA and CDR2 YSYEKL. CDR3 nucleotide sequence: TGCGCCAGCAGTTATCATGCCCACTCCTACGAGCAGTACTTC. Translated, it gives CASSYHAHSYEQYF.

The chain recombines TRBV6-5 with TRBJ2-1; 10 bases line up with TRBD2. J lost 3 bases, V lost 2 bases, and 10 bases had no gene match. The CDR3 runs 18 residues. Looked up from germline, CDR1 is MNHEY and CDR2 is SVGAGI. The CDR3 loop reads CASSYRGASGGIYNEQFF. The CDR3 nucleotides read TGTGCCAGCAGTTACCGCGGAGCTAGCGGGGGAATCTACAATGAGCAGTTCTTC.

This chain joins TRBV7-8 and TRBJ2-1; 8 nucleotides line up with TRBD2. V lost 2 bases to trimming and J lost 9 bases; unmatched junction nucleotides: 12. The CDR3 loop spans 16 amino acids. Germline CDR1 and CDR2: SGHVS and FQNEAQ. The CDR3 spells CASSLTGSGTHSEQFF. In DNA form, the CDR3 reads TGTGCCAGCAGCTTAACTGGTAGCGGGACCCACAGTGAGCAGTTCTTC.

The CDR3 is CSAPGGPTEQYF. The CDR3 nucleotides read TGCAGTGCCCCAGGCGGCCCCACCGAGCAGTACTTC. The chain combines TRBV20-1 with TRBJ2-7; no firm D call. This CDR3 has 12 amino acids. CDR1 and CDR2 (germline): DFQATT, SNEGSKA (reference sequence). V gave up 6 bases and J gave up 6 bases, with 15 bases separating them.

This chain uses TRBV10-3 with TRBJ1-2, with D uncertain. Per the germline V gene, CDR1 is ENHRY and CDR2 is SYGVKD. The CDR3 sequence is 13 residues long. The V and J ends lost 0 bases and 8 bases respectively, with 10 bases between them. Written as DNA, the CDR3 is TGTGCCATCAGTGAGTCTCAGGAGGAAGGCTACACCTTC. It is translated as CAISESQEEGYTF.

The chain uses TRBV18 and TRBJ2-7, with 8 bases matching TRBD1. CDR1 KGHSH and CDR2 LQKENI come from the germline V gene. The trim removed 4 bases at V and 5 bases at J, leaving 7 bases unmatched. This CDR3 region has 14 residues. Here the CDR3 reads CASSLNDRGHEQYF. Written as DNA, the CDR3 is TGTGCCAGCTCACTAAACGACAGGGGCCACGAGCAGTACTTC.

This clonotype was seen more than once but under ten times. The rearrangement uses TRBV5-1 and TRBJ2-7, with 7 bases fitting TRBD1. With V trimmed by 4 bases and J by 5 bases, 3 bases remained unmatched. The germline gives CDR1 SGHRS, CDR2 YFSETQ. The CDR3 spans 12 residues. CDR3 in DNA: TGCGCCAGCAGCGTGCAGGGGGACGAGCAGTACTTC. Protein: CASSVQGDEQYF.

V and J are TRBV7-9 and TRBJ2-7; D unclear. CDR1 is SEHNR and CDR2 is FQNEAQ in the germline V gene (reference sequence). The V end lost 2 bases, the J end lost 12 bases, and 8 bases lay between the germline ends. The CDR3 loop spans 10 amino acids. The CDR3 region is CASSLTQRYF. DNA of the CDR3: TGTGCCAGCAGCTTAACCCAGCGGTACTTC.

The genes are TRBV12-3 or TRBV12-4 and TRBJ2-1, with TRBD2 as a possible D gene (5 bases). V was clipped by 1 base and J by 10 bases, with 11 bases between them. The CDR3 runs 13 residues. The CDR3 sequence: CASSLEWRGEQFF. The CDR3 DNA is TGTGCCAGCAGTTTAGAATGGAGAGGGGAGCAGTTCTTC.

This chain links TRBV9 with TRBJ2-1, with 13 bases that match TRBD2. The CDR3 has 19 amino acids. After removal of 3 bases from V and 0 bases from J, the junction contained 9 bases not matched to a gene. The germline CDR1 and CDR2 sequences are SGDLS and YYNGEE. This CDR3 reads CASSEGTSGARSSYNEQFF. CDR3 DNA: TGTGCCAGCAGCGAGGGGACTAGCGGGGCCCGGAGCTCCTACAATGAGCAGTTCTTC.

CDR3 DNA sequence: TGTGCCAGCAGCCGATCCAGGGGTAGTGGCTACACCTTC. This sequence encodes CASSRSRGSGYTF. The chain is built from TRBV12-3 or TRBV12-4 and TRBJ1-2; D might be TRBD1 (6 bases). CDR3 length: 13 residues. Between the trimmed V and J ends, which lost 6 bases and 7 bases, there was a span of 15 bases.